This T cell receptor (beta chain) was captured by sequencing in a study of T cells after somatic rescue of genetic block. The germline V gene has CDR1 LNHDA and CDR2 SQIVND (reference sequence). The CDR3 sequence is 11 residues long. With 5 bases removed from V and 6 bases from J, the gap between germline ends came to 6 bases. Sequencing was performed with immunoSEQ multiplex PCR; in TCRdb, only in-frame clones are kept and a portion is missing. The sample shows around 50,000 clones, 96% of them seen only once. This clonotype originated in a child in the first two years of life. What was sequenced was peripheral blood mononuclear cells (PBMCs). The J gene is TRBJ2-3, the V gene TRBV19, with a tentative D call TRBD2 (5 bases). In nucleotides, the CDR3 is TGTGCCAGTAGTTCGGGGGATACGCAGTATTTT. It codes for CASSSGDTQYF.